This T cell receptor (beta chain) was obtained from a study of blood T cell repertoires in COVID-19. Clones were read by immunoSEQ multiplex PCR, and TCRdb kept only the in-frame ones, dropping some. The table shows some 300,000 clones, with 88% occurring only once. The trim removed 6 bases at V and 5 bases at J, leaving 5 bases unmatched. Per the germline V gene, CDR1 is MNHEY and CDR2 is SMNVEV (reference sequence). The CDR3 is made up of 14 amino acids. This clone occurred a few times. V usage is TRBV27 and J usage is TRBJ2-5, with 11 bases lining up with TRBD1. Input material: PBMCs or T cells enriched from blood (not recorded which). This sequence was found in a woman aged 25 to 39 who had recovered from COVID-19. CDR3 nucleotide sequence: TGTGCCAGCAGGAGGACAGGGGGCACGGAGACCCAGTACTTC. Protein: CASRRTGGTETQYF.